The 19 T cell receptor beta chains in this list originate from one sample, sequenced in a study of vaccination and CD4 T cells after COVID-19. Indicated treatment: approximately nine-day PBMC culture with coronavirus spike peptide pools or control peptides (ViraFEST assay). No antigen is known for these receptors. Sequencing of cultured CD4+ T cell DNA used the Oncomine TCR Beta short-read assay. In TCRdb, the PCR reads were re-called with MiXCR into one record per CDR3 protein. The sample has approximately 4,000 distinct CDR3 sequences; about 21% are singletons. What was sequenced was CD4+ T cells from blood, cultured in vitro. The source of these receptors is a human donor who had recovered from COVID-19.

The sample holds a few counts of this clonotype. CDR3: CASSLPAGYARETQYF. As DNA, the CDR3 is TGTGCCAGCAGCCTACCAGCGGGGTACGCAAGGGAGACCCAGTACTTC. The V call is TRBV6-2 or TRBV6-3, the J call TRBJ2-5, with TRBD2 matching over 7 bases. The germline gives CDR1 MNHEY, CDR2 SVGEGT. The CDR3 loop spans 16 amino acids. V lost 6 bases, J lost 5 bases, and 15 bases stayed unmatched.

The chain carries TRBV29-1 and TRBJ1-6; D gene unclear. Deletions cut 1 base from V and 9 bases from J, with 10 bases between. Per germline, CDR1 SQVTM and CDR2 ANQGSEA. There are 13 residues in the CDR3. The CDR3 loop reads CSVEATRCSPLHF. CDR3 nucleotides: TGCAGCGTTGAAGCTACCAGGTGTTCACCCCTCCACTTT.

There are a few counts of this clonotype. The chain couples TRBV5-6 to TRBJ2-7; no firm D call. Germline loops: CDR1 SGHDT, CDR2 YYEEEE. V lost 4 bases and J 0 bases, leaving 14 bases between the germline ends. The CDR3 extends over 15 amino acids. The CDR3 DNA reads as TGTGCCAGCAGCCCTACCCTGGGCATCTCCTACGAGCAGTACTTC. Amino acid sequence: CASSPTLGISYEQYF.

This clonotype was counted a few times. This rearrangement joins TRBV6-1 to TRBJ1-1; weak D call: TRBD1 (5 bases). CDR1 and CDR2 from the germline V gene are MNHNS and SASEGT. The CDR3 is made up of 14 amino acids. Trimming removed 6 bases from V and 7 bases from J, with 18 bases in between. The CDR3 sequence is CASRPRDPVGEAFF. CDR3 in DNA: TGTGCCAGCAGACCCCGGGACCCGGTGGGTGAAGCTTTCTTT.

The gene calls are TRBV7-2 and TRBJ2-7; 7 bases agree with TRBD2. Germline lookup yields CDR1 SGHTA and CDR2 FQGNSA. V was clipped by 1 base and J by 2 bases; unmatched bases: 5. CDR3 size: 15 residues. CDR3 nucleotide sequence: TGTGCCAGCAGCTTAGGCGGGGGAGGGCCCTACGAGCAGTACTTC. Protein: CASSLGGGGPYEQYF.

Relative to its sample, this clonotype is medium-sized. The CDR3 protein is CASSRGTGHSPLHF. DNA of the CDR3: TGTGCCAGCAGCAGGGGGACAGGGCACTCACCCCTCCACTTT. The rearrangement uses TRBV6-1 and TRBJ1-6, with 9 bases identical to TRBD1. The germline V gene has CDR1 MNHNS and CDR2 SASEGT. The V and J ends lost 6 bases and 10 bases, in that order; junction bases with no gene match: 7. The CDR3 has 14 residues.

The J gene is TRBJ1-4, the V gene TRBV6-1; weak D call: TRBD1 (6 bases). Trimming took off 6 bases at V and 3 bases at J, with 17 bases between the two ends. Germline V gene data show CDR1 as MNHNS and CDR2 as SASEGT. The CDR3 extends over 16 amino acids. CDR3 amino acids: CASRSPGGQANEKLFF. CDR3 DNA sequence: TGTGCCAGCAGATCCCCCGGGGGGCAGGCTAATGAAAAACTGTTTTTT.

The chain joins TRBV5-6 to TRBJ2-5; D possibly corresponds to TRBD1 (5 bases). The CDR3 runs 13 residues. In germline, CDR1 is SGHDT, CDR2 YYEEEE. Trimming took 1 base from V and 2 from J, leaving 6 bases between them. CDR3 sequence reads: CASSLQGQETQYF. The CDR3 nucleotides are TGTGCCAGCAGCTTGCAGGGTCAAGAGACCCAGTACTTC.

This clonotype is a singleton in its sample. The chain employs TRBV2 and TRBJ2-1, with 8 bases aligning to TRBD2. Germline loops: CDR1 SNHLY, CDR2 FYNNEI. This CDR3 is built from 15 residues. J gave up 6 bases and V 5 bases, and 9 bases lay outside the gene matches. CDR3 DNA: TGTGCCAGCAGTCGAACTAGCGGTGGGAGCAATGAGCAGTTCTTC. Its protein is CASSRTSGGSNEQFF.

The chain carries TRBV30 and TRBJ1-3; perhaps TRBD1 as D (5 bases). Germline V gene data show CDR1 as GTSNPN and CDR2 as SVGIG (reference sequence). CDR3 length: 12 amino acids. The V end lost 4 bases, the J end lost 4 bases, and 8 bases lay between the germline ends. The CDR3 region is CAWKAGGNTIYF. For the CDR3, the DNA is TGTGCCTGGAAGGCAGGGGGAAACACCATATATTTT.

The chain links TRBV5-5 to TRBJ1-1; TRBD1 is a possible D gene (5 bases). Germline loops: CDR1 SGHKS, CDR2 YYEKEE (reference sequence). Trimming took 3 bases from V and 6 from J, leaving 15 bases between them. This CDR3 region has 14 residues. CDR3 loop: CASSSRGDSAEAFF. The CDR3 DNA sequence: TGTGCCAGCAGCTCCCGAGGGGACTCAGCTGAAGCTTTCTTT.

This chain joins TRBV12-3 or TRBV12-4 and TRBJ1-1; D possibly corresponds to TRBD1 (5 bases). CDR3 length equals 15 residues. The germline V and J ends were trimmed by 1 base and 4 bases, with 13 bases remaining between them. The CDR3 here is CASSLDQGRGTEAFF. DNA of the CDR3: TGTGCCAGCAGTTTAGATCAGGGTCGGGGCACTGAAGCTTTCTTT.

The gene calls are TRBV2 and TRBJ1-1; D ambiguous. This CDR3 is built from 15 residues. Per the germline V gene, CDR1 is SNHLY and CDR2 is FYNNEI. Trimming took 3 bases from V and 4 from J, leaving 15 bases between them. This CDR3 reads CASSDGFIAATEAFF. The CDR3 DNA reads TGTGCCAGCAGTGACGGATTTATTGCTGCCACTGAAGCTTTCTTT.

This clonotype is deemed large. For the CDR3, the DNA is TGTGCCAGCAGTGGGACAGGATTCTATGGCTACACCTTC. Protein product: CASSGTGFYGYTF. V and J are TRBV2 and TRBJ1-2; 7 bases line up with TRBD1. The CDR3 loop spans 13 amino acids. Trimming removed 4 bases from V and 4 bases from J; junction bases left unmatched: 3. Germline V gene data show CDR1 as SNHLY and CDR2 as FYNNEI.

The chain joins TRBV18 to TRBJ1-3; 10 bases line up with TRBD1. Germline V lookup: CDR1 KGHSH, CDR2 LQKENI. The CDR3 has 15 amino acids. The V segment lost 6 bases and the J segment 7 bases; nucleotides outside the gene matches: 9. DNA for the CDR3: TGTGCCAGCTCCAGGGGACAGGGGCAAACGAACACCATATATTTT. This codes for CASSRGQGQTNTIYF.

The chain has TRBV6-1 and TRBJ1-2; 8 positions agree with TRBD1. V lost 11 bases and J lost 1; bases outside the gene matches: 6. The germline V gene has CDR1 MNHNS and CDR2 SASEGT. This CDR3 is built from 13 residues. The CDR3 region is CAGRTGINYGYTF. CDR3 DNA sequence: TGTGCCGGACGGACAGGGATTAACTATGGCTACACCTTC.

This clonotype has only a few counts. The chain couples TRBV27 to TRBJ1-6, with 9 bases that match TRBD1. V gave up 5 bases and J gave up 9 bases; unmatched junction bases: 8. From germline, CDR1 is MNHEY and CDR2 SMNVEV (reference sequence). The CDR3 length is 15 residues. CDR3 loop: CASSPRDRVFSPLHF. For the CDR3, the DNA is TGTGCCAGCAGTCCCCGGGACAGGGTGTTTTCACCCCTCCACTTT.

By share, this clonotype counts as medium-sized (0.01 to 0.1%). This chain connects TRBV12-3 or TRBV12-4 to TRBJ2-7; weak D call: TRBD2 (5 bases). This CDR3 is built from 13 residues. V lost 5 bases, J lost 7 bases, and 15 bases lay in between. The CDR3 region is CASSERDGGEQYF. The CDR3 nucleotides are TGTGCCAGCAGTGAGAGGGATGGTGGGGAGCAGTACTTC.

By its share, this clonotype is medium-sized. The V gene is TRBV10-1, the J gene TRBJ1-2; D remains ambiguous. This CDR3 region has 14 residues. V was cut by 0 bases and J by 8 bases, with 13 bases left in between. CDR1 and CDR2 (germline): WNHNN, SYGVQD (reference sequence). CDR3 bases: TGCGCCAGCAGTGAGTCCAACCGGTCCTGGGGCTACACCTTC. Amino acids: CASSESNRSWGYTF.